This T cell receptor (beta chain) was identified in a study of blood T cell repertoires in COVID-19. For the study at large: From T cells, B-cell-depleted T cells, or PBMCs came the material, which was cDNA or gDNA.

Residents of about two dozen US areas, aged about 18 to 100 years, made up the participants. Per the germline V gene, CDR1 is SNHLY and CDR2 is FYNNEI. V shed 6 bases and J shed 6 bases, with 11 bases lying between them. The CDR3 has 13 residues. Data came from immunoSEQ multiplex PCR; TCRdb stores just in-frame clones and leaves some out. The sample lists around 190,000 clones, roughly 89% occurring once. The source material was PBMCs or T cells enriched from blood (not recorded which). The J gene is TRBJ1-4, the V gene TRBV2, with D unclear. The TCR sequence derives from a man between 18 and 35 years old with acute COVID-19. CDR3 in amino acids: CASRVLLDEKLFF. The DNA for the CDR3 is TGTGCCAGCAGGGTGCTTTTAGATGAAAAACTGTTTTTT. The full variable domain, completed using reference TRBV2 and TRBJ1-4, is EPEVTQTPSHQVTQMGQEVILRCVPISNHLYFYWYRQILGQKVEFLVSFYNNEISEKSEIFDDQFSVERPDGSNFTLKIRSTKLEDSAMYFCASRVLLDEKLFFGSGTQLSVL.